The T cell receptor (beta chain) under discussion was sequenced for a study of cytomegalovirus exposure and HLA in healthy donors. The PCR used 60 Vbeta and 13 Jbeta primers. Sequenced by immunoSEQ multiplex PCR; TCRdb stores in-frame clones only, minus some. This sample has some 150,000 clones, with roughly three quarters found just once. CDR1 is SGHRS, CDR2 YFSETQ, per germline. The V segment lost 2 bases and the J segment 1 base; nucleotides outside the gene matches: 4. CDR3 length: 15 residues. Comment on this clone: The antigen remains unidentified.

Study conclusions and caveats: Sequencing artifact likely explains a cluster of highly shared sequence variants. Presence/absence analyses supposed approximately even sequencing depth among donors. A later analysis linked a missense variant in DCLRE1C to the trimming of TCR beta V and J genes.

Sample: PBMCs. This sequence joins TRBV5-1 and TRBJ2-3; 7 nucleotides match TRBD1. The source of this sequence is a man aged 60 to 69 in good health and CMV-seronegative. In DNA form, the CDR3 reads TGCGCCAGCAGCTTACGGGACAGAGGCACAGATACGCAGTATTTT. This sequence encodes CASSLRDRGTDTQYF.